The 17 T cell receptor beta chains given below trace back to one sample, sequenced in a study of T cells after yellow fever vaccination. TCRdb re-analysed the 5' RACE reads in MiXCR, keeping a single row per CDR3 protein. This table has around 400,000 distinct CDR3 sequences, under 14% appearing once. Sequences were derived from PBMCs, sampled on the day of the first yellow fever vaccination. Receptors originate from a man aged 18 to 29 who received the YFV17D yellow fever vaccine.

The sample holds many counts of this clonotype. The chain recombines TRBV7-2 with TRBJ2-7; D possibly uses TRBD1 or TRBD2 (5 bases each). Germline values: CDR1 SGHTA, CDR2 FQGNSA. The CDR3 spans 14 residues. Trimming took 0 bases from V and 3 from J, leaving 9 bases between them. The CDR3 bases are TGTGCCAGCAGCTTAGCTCGGGACGTCTACGAGCAGTACTTC. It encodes CASSLARDVYEQYF.

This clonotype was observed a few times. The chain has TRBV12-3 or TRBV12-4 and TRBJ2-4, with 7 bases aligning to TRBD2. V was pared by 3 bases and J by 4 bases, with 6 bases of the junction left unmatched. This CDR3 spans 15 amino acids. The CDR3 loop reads CASSFRTAGKNIQYF. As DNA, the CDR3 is TGTGCCAGCAGTTTTAGAACAGCGGGGAAAAACATTCAGTACTTC.

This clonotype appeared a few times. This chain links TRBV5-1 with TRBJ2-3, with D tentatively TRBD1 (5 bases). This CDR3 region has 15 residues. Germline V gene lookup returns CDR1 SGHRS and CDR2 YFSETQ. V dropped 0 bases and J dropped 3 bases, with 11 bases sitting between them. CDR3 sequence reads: CASSLGQSETDTQYF. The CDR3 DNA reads TGCGCCAGCAGCTTGGGACAGTCGGAGACAGATACGCAGTATTTT.

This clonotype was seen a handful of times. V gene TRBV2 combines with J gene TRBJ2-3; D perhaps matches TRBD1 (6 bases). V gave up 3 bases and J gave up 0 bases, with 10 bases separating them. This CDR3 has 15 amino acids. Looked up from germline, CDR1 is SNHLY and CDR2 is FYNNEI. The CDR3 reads CASSDGTTSTDTQYF. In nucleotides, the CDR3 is TGTGCCAGCAGTGATGGGACAACTAGCACAGATACGCAGTATTTT.

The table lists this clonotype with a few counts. The CDR3 is CASSKKWEGTASQDTQYF. CDR3 coding DNA: TGTGCCAGCAGCAAAAAATGGGAAGGGACAGCCTCTCAGGATACGCAGTATTTT. The chain couples TRBV21-1 to TRBJ2-3; TRBD1 is the table's D call, not checked against the DNA. TRBV21-1 is an annotated pseudogene. The CDR3 consists of 18 residues.

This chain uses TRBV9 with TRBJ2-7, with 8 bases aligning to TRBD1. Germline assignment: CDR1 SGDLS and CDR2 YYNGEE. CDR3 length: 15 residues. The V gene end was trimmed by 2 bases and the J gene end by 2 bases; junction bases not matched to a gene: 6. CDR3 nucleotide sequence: TGTGCCAGCAGCGTTTCTCAGGGGGCCGCCTACGAGCAGTACTTC. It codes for CASSVSQGAAYEQYF.

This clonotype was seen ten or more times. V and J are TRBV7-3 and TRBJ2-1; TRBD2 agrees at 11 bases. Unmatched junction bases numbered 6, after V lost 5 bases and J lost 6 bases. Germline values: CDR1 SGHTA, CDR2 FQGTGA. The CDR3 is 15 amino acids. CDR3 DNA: TGTGCCAGCAGCCCGTTAGCGGGGGGGCTCAATGAGCAGTTCTTC. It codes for CASSPLAGGLNEQFF.

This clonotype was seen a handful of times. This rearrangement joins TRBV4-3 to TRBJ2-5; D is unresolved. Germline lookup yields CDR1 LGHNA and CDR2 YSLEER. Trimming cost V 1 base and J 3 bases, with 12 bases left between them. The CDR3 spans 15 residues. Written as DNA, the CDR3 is TGCGCCAGCAGCCAAGGGGTGATGAGCGAAGAGACCCAGTACTTC. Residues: CASSQGVMSEETQYF.

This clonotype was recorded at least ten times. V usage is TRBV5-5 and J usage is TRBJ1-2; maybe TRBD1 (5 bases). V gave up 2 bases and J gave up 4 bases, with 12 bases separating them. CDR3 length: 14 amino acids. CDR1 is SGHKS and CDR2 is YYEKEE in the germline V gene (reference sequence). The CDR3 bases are TGTGCCAGCAGCTTCGGGCAGGGACCCTATGGCTACACCTTC. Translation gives CASSFGQGPYGYTF.

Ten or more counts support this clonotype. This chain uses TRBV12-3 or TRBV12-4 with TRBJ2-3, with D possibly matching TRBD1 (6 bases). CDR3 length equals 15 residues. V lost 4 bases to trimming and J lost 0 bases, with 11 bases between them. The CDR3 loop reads CASSSGTSSTDTQYF. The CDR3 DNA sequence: TGTGCCAGCAGTTCCGGGACATCTAGCACAGATACGCAGTATTTT.

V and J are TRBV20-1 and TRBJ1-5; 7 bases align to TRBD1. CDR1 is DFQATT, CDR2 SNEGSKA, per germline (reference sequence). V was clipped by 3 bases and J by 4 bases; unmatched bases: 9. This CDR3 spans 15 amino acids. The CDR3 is CSASLMGQSNQPQHF. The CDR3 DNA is TGCAGTGCTAGCCTCATGGGACAGAGTAATCAGCCCCAGCATTTT.

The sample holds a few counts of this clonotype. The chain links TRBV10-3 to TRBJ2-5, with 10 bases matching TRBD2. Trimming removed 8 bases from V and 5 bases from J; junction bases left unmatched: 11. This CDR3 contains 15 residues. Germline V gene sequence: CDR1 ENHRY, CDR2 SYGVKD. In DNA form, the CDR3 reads TGTGCCATCGCTAGCGGGGGATTCAAGGTGGAGACCCAGTACTTC. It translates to CAIASGGFKVETQYF.

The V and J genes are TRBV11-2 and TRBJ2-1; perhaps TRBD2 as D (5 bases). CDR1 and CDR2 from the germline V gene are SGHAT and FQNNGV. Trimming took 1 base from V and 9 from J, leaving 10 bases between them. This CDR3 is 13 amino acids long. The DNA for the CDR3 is TGTGCCAGCAGCTTAGTCGGAGCGGCTGAGCAGTTCTTC. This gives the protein CASSLVGAAEQFF.

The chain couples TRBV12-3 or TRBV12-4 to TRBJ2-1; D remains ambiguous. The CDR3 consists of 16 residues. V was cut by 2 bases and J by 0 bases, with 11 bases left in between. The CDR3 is CASSLTVGSSYNEQFF. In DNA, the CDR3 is TGTGCCAGCAGTTTAACGGTGGGTTCCTCCTACAATGAGCAGTTCTTC.

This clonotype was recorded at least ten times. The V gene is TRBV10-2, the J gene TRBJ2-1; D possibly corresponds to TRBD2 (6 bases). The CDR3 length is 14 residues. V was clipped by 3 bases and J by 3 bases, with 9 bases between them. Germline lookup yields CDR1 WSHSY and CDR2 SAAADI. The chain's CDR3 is CASSDRGSYNEQFF. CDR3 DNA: TGCGCCAGCAGTGACCGGGGGAGCTACAATGAGCAGTTCTTC.

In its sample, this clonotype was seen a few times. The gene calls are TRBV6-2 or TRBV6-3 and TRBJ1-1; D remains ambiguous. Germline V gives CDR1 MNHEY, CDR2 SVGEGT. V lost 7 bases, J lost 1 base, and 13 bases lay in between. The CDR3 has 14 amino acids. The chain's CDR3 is CASTAVLRNTEAFF. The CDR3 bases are TGTGCCAGCACCGCGGTCCTCAGGAACACTGAAGCTTTCTTT.

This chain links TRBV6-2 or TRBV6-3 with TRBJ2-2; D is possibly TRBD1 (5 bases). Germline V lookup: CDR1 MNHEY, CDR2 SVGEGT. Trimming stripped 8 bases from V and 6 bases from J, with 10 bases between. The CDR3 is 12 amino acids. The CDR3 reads CASGRVAGELFF. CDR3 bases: TGTGCCAGCGGCAGGGTAGCCGGGGAGCTGTTTTTT.